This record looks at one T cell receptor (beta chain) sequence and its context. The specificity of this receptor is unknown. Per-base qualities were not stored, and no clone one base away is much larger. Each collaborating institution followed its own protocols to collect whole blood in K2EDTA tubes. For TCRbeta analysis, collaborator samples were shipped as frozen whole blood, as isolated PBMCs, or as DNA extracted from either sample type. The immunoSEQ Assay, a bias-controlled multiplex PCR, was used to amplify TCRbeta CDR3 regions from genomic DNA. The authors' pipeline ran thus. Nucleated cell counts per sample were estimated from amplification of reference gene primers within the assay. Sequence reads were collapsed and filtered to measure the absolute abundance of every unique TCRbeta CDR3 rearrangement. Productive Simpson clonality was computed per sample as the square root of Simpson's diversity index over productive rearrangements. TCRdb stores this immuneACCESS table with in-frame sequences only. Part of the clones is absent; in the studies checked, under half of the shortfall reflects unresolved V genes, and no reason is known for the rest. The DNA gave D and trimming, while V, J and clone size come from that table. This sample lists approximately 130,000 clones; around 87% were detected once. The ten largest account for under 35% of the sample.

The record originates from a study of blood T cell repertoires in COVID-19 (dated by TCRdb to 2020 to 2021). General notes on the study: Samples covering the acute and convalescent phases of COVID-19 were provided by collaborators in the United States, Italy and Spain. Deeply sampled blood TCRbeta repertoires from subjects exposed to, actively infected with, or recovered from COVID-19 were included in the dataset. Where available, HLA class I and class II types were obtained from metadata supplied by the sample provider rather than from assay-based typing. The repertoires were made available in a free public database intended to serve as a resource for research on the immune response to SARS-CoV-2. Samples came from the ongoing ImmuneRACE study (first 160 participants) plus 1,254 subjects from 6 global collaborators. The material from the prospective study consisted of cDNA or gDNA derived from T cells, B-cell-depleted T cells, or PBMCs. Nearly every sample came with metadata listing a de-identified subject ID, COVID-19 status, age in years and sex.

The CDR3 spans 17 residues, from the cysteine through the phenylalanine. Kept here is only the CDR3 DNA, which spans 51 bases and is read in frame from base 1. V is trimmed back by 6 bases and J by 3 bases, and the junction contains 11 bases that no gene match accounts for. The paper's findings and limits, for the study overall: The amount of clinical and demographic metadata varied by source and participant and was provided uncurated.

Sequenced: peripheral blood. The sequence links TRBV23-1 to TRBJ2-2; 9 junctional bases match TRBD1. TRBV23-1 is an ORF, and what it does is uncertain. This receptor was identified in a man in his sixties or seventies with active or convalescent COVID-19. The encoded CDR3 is CASSSNGDREDTGELFF. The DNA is TGCGCCAGCAGCTCTAATGGGGACAGGGAGGACACCGGGGAGCTGTTTTTT.